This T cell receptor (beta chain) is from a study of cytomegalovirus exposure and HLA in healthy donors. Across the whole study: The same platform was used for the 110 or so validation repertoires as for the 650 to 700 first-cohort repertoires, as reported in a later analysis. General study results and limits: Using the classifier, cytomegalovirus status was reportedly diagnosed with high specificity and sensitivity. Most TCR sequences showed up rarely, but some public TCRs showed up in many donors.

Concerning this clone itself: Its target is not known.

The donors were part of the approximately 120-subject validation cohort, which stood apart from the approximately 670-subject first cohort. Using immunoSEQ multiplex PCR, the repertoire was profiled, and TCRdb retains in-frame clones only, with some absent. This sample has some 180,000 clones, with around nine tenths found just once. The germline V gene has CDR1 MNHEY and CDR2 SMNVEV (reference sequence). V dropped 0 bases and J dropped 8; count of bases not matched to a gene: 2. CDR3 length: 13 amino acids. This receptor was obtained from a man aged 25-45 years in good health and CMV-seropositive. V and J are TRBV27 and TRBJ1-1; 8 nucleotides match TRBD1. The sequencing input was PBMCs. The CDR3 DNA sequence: TGTGCCAGCAGTTTATCGGGGGACAGGGAAGCTTTCTTT. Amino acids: CASSLSGDREAFF.